This paragraph reports one T cell receptor beta chain. Its target is unknown. V trimming: 6 bases; J trimming: 7 bases; junction bases outside the gene matches: 11. The CDR3 covers 16 residues. This specimen belongs to a study of healthy donors' naive CD4 and CD8 T cells. Study-wide findings and caveats: A reported CD4+/CD8+ bias affected most V and J genes in naive cells.

Starting from 500 ng of total RNA, TCR libraries were made with linear amplification. TCRdb fed the reads into MiXCR, producing one record per CDR3 protein. The sample yields roughly 200,000 distinct CDR3 sequences, over 60% seen once. V is TRBV12-3 or TRBV12-4 and J is TRBJ2-2; 10 bases are shared with TRBD1. The sequenced material came from naive CD4+ and CD8+ T cells sorted from blood, pooled from several donors. The clonotype originates from a pool of human donors in good health; the sample pools cells from several healthy donors. CDR3 loop: CASRTGQGDMDGELFF. The CDR3 DNA reads as TGTGCCAGCAGGACCGGACAGGGGGATATGGACGGGGAGCTGTTTTTT.